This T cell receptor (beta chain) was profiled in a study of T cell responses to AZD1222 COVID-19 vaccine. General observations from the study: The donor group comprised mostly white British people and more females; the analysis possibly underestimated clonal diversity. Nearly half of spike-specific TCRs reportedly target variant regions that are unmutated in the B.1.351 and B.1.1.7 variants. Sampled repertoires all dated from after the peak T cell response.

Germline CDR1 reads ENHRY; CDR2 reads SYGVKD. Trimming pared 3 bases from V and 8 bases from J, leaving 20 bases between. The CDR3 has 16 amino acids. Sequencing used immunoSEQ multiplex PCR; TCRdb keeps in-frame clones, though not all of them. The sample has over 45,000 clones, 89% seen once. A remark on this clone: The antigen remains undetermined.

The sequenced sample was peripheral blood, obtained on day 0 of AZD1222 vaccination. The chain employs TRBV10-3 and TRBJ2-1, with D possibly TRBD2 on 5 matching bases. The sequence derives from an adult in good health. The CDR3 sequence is CAISDGKRPVAHEQFF. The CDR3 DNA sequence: TGTGCCATCAGTGATGGGAAGCGGCCCGTAGCCCATGAGCAGTTCTTC.